The source of this T cell receptor (beta chain) is a study of CD8 T cells in Susac syndrome. This clonotype has only one observation. Random hexamers served to reverse transcribe roughly 0.5 to 1 ug RNA. The TCR beta CDR3 was amplified by immunoSEQ multiplex PCR across 54 Vbeta, 13 Jbeta. TCRdb itself ran the immunoSEQ multiplex PCR reads through MiXCR, one entry per CDR3 protein. The sample carries under 150,000 distinct CDR3 sequences, around 94% recorded once. The sequenced target, TCR beta, came from blood CD8+ and CD4+ T cells. The patients serving as multiple sclerosis controls were treatment-naive. They had stable or active relapsing-remitting disease and fulfilled revised McDonald criteria. V shed 0 bases and J shed 8 bases, with 22 bases lying between them. This CDR3 has 16 amino acids. Germline V gives CDR1 DFQATT, CDR2 SNEGSKA (reference sequence).

V is TRBV20-1 and J is TRBJ1-2; a possible D gene is TRBD1 (5 bases). This TCR was recovered from a human donor with multiple sclerosis. The sample was CD4+ T cells from PBMCs. CDR3 nucleotides: TGCAGTGCTAGAGATCCCACAGGCGCTCTAAGCACCGGCTACACCTTC. Its translation: CSARDPTGALSTGYTF.